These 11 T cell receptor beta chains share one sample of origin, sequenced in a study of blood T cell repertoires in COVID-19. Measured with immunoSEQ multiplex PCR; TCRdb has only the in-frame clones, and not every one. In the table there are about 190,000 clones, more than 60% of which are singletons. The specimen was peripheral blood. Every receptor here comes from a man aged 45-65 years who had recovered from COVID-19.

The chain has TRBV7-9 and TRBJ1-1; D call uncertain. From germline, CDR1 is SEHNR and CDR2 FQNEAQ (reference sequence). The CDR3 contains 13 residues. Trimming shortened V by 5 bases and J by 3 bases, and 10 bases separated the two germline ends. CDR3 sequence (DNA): TGTGCCAGCAGCCAATACGGAGACACTGAAGCTTTCTTT. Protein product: CASSQYGDTEAFF.

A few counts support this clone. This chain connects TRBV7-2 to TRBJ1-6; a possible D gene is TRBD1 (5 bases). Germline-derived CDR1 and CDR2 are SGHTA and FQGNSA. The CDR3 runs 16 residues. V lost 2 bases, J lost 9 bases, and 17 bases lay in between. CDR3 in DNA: TGTGCCAGCAGCTTAAGGGGACCGTCGGGGGGTTCACCCCTCCACTTT. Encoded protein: CASSLRGPSGGSPLHF. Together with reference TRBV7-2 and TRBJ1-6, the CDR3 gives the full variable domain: GAGVSQSPSNKVTEKGKDVELRCDPISGHTALYWYRQSLGQGLEFLIYFQGNSAPDKSGLPSDRFSAERTGGSVSTLTIQRTQQEDSAVYLCASSLRGPSGGSPLHFGNGTRLTVT.

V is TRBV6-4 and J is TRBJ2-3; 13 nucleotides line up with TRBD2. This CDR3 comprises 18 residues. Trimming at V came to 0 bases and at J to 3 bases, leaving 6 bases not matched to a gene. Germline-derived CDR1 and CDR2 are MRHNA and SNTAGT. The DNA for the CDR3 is TGTGCCAGCAGTGACTCGCGGGGGACTAGCGGGGCGACAGATACGCAGTATTTT. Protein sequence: CASSDSRGTSGATDTQYF.

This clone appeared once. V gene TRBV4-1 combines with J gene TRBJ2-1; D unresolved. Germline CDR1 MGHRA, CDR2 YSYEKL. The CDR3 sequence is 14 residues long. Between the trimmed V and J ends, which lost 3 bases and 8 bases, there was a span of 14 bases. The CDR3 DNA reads TGCGCCAGCAGCCATCGTGTAGCCGCGGATGAGCAGTTCTTC. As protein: CASSHRVAADEQFF.

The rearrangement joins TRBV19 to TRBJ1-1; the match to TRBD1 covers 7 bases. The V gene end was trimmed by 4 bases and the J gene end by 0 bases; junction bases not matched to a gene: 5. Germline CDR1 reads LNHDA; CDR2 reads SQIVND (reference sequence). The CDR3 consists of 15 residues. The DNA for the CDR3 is TGTGCCAGTAGTAACCGACAGGGAATGAACACTGAAGCTTTCTTT. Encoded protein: CASSNRQGMNTEAFF.

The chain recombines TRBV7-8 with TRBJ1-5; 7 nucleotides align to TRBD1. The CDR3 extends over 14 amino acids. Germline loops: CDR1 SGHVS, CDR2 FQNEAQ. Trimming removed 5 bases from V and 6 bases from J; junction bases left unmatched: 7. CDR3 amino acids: CASSPDRAGQPQHF. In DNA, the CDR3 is TGTGCCAGCAGCCCCGACAGGGCCGGTCAGCCCCAGCATTTT.

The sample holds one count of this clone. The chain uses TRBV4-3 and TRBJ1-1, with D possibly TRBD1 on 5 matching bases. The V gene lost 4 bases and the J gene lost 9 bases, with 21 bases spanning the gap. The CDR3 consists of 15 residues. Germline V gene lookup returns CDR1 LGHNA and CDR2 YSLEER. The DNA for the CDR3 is TGCGCCAGCAGCCGCTCAACCCAGGACATTGGGAAAGCTTTCTTT. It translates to CASSRSTQDIGKAFF.

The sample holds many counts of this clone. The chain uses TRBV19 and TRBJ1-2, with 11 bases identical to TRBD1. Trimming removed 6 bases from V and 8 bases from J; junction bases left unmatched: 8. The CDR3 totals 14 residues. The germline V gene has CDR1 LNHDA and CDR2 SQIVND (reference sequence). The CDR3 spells CASSWGQGEGGYTF. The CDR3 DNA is TGTGCCAGTAGCTGGGGACAGGGGGAGGGCGGCTACACCTTC.

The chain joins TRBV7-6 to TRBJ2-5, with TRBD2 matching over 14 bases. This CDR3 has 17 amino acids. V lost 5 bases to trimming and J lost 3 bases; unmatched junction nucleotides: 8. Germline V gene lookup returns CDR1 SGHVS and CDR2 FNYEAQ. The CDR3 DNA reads TGTGCCAGCAGCGAAGGGGTGACTAGCGGGAGGGAAGAGACCCAGTACTTC. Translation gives CASSEGVTSGREETQYF.

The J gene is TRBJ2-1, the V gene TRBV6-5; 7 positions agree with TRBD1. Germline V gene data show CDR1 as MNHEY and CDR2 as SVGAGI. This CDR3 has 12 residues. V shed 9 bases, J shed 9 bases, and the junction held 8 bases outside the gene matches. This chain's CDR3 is CASDRAPGEQFF. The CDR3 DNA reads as TGTGCCAGTGACAGGGCCCCCGGTGAGCAGTTCTTC.

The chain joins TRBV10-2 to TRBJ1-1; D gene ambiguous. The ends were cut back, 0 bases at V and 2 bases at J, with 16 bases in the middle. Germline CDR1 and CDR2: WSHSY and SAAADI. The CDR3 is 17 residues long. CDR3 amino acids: CASSESLMVRHNTEAFF. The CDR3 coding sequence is TGCGCCAGCAGTGAGTCCTTAATGGTCAGACACAACACTGAAGCTTTCTTT.